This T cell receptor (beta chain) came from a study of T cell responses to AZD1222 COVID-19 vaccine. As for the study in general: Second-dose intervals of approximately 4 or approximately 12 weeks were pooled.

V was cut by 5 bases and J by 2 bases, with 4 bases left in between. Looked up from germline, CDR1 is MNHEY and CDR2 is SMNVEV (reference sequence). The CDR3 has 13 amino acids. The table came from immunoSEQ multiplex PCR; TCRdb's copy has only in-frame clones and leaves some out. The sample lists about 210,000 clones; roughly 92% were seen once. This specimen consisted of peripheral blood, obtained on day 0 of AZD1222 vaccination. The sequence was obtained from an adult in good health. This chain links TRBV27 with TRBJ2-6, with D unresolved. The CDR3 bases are TGTGCCAGCAGTACCCCTGGGGCCAACGTCCTGACTTTC. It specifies CASSTPGANVLTF.